These 27 T cell receptor beta chains share one sample of origin, sequenced in a study of identical twins. TCRdb recomputed calls from the 5' RACE reads with MiXCR, one row per CDR3 protein. Found here are roughly 500,000 distinct CDR3 sequences, 22% of them singletons; the top ten hold around 1%. These data were also reused for a study on T cells expressing NK-cell markers.

The sequenced material came from CD4+ T cells sorted from blood. Every receptor here comes from a woman between 18 and 29 years old in good health.

This clonotype was counted a few times. The chain has TRBV5-1 and TRBJ1-5, with 8 bases fitting TRBD1. Losses at the gene ends were 0 bases for V and 4 bases for J; bases not matched to a gene: 6. The CDR3 consists of 16 residues. The germline V gene has CDR1 SGHRS and CDR2 YFSETQ. CDR3 sequence reads: CASSLGPGQDNQPQHF. As DNA, the CDR3 is TGCGCCAGCAGCTTGGGGCCGGGACAGGATAATCAGCCCCAGCATTTT.

This clonotype appeared a few times. The V call is TRBV7-2, the J call TRBJ2-3; TRBD2 agrees at 12 bases. V gave up 1 base and J gave up 8 bases; unmatched junction bases: 7. The germline V gene has CDR1 SGHTA and CDR2 FQGNSA. There are 16 residues in the CDR3. The CDR3 DNA reads TGTGCCAGCAGCTTAGGACTAGCGGGAGCAGGGGCTACGCAGTATTTT. It specifies CASSLGLAGAGATQYF.

The rearrangement links TRBV20-1 to TRBJ1-2; TRBD1 matches at 8 bases. The junction had 12 bases not matched to a gene; V was cut back by 3 bases and J by 6 bases. The CDR3 has 15 amino acids. The V gene's germline CDR1 is DFQATT and CDR2 SNEGSKA (reference sequence). CDR3 loop: CSASGDRTGHNGYTF. CDR3 nucleotides: TGCAGTGCTAGTGGGGATCGGACAGGGCATAATGGCTACACCTTC.

The sample holds a few counts of this clonotype. The V gene is TRBV28, the J gene TRBJ2-7; 10 positions agree with TRBD1. This CDR3 region has 15 residues. The ends lost 5 bases at V and 6 bases at J; junction bases unmatched: 10. Germline-derived CDR1 and CDR2 are MDHEN and SYDVKM. The CDR3 loop reads CASSASGTGVSEQYF. The CDR3 DNA reads as TGTGCCAGCAGTGCTTCCGGGACAGGGGTTTCCGAGCAGTACTTC.

This sequence joins TRBV18 and TRBJ2-1; D ambiguous. The ends were cut back, 3 bases at V and 0 bases at J, with 15 bases in the middle. The CDR3 is 17 residues long. Germline lookup yields CDR1 KGHSH and CDR2 LQKENI. The CDR3 DNA is TGTGCCAGCTCACCGTTTTATCCGGGTAGCTCCTACAATGAGCAGTTCTTC. Its translation: CASSPFYPGSSYNEQFF. Filled out from reference TRBV18 and TRBJ2-1, the complete variable domain reads NAGVMQNPRHLVRRRGQEARLRCSPMKGHSHVYWYRQLPEEGLKFMVYLQKENIIDESGMPKERFSAEFPKEGPSILRIQQVVRGDSAAYFCASSPFYPGSSYNEQFFGPGTRLTVL.

The rearrangement links TRBV9 to TRBJ2-7; no definite D call. The germline CDR1 and CDR2 sequences are SGDLS and YYNGEE. V lost 4 bases to trimming and J lost 0 bases, with 17 bases between them. This CDR3 has 16 amino acids. CDR3 protein: CASSIRPELTSYEQYF. CDR3 nucleotide sequence: TGTGCCAGCAGCATTCGACCGGAACTAACCTCCTACGAGCAGTACTTC.

This clonotype was seen more than once but under ten times. The V and J genes are TRBV20-1 and TRBJ1-6, with 8 nucleotides matching TRBD1. Trimming removed 2 bases from V and 6 bases from J; junction bases left unmatched: 6. CDR1 and CDR2 (germline): DFQATT, SNEGSKA (reference sequence). This CDR3 spans 15 amino acids. DNA of the CDR3: TGCAGTGCTAGATTTGGGGGGACAGGTAATTCACCCCTCCACTTT. This codes for CSARFGGTGNSPLHF.

This clonotype showed up just a few times. The V and J genes are TRBV20-1 and TRBJ2-3; no clear D. CDR1 is DFQATT, CDR2 SNEGSKA, per germline (reference sequence). The ends were cut back, 1 base at V and 4 bases at J, with 12 bases in the middle. This CDR3 comprises 14 residues. The CDR3: CSARGPVSADTQYF. CDR3 sequence (DNA): TGCAGTGCTAGAGGCCCGGTGAGCGCAGATACGCAGTATTTT.

This clonotype was counted between two and nine times. This chain links TRBV7-2 with TRBJ2-2, with a tentative D call TRBD2 (5 bases). The CDR3 runs to 16 residues. Germline CDR1 reads SGHTA; CDR2 reads FQGNSA. The V gene lost 2 bases and the J gene lost 0 bases, with 10 bases spanning the gap. DNA of the CDR3: TGTGCCAGCAGCTTATTCCTAGCTTCGAACACCGGGGAGCTGTTTTTT. Translated, it gives CASSLFLASNTGELFF. The complete variable domain, with remaining parts taken from reference TRBV7-2 and TRBJ2-2, reads GAGVSQSPSNKVTEKGKDVELRCDPISGHTALYWYRQSLGQGLEFLIYFQGNSAPDKSGLPSDRFSAERTGGSVSTLTIQRTQQEDSAVYLCASSLFLASNTGELFFGEGSRLTVL.

The chain uses TRBV7-2 and TRBJ2-7; 8 bases fit TRBD2. This CDR3 is built from 16 residues. Germline V gene lookup returns CDR1 SGHTA and CDR2 FQGNSA. J was trimmed by 1 base and V by 1 base; bases with no gene match: 6. The CDR3 DNA is TGTGCCAGCAGCTTAGGAGGGCGGGGGGCTTCCTACGAGCAGTACTTC. This translates into CASSLGGRGASYEQYF.

V and J are TRBV10-3 and TRBJ2-1; possible D gene TRBD2, 5 bases. V gave up 2 bases and J gave up 8 bases, with 22 bases separating them. There are 17 residues in the CDR3. The germline CDR1 and CDR2 sequences are ENHRY and SYGVKD. The CDR3 protein is CAISEVSIIRGNDEQFF. The CDR3, as DNA: TGTGCCATCAGTGAGGTATCCATAATACGGGGTAACGATGAGCAGTTCTTC.

This clonotype was recorded a few times. V gene TRBV12-3 or TRBV12-4 combines with J gene TRBJ2-1; no clear D. V was trimmed by 8 bases and J by 9 bases, leaving 17 bases between them. The CDR3 contains 13 residues. The DNA for the CDR3 is TGTGCCAGCGAGAGACACCGGCGTGGTGAGCAGTTCTTC. This encodes CASERHRRGEQFF.

CDR3 coding DNA: TGCAGTGTAAGACCCGGACTAGCGGACACAGATACGCAGTATTTT. It specifies CSVRPGLADTDTQYF. The gene calls are TRBV20-1 and TRBJ2-3, with 10 bases aligning to TRBD2. CDR3 length: 15 amino acids. In germline, CDR1 is DFQATT, CDR2 SNEGSKA (reference sequence). V trimming: 7 bases; J trimming: 2 bases; junction bases outside the gene matches: 9.

The J gene is TRBJ2-1, the V gene TRBV7-2; TRBD2 agrees at 8 bases. The CDR3 length is 16 residues. Germline V gene data show CDR1 as SGHTA and CDR2 as FQGNSA. Trimming at V came to 0 bases and at J to 2 bases, leaving 3 bases not matched to a gene. CDR3 DNA sequence: TGTGCCAGCAGCTTAGCTGGCGGGAGGACCTACAATGAGCAGTTCTTC. Translation gives CASSLAGGRTYNEQFF.

The table lists this clonotype with a few counts. The chain recombines TRBV20-1 with TRBJ2-7; D call uncertain. In germline, CDR1 is DFQATT, CDR2 SNEGSKA (reference sequence). The V and J ends lost 3 bases and 5 bases respectively, with 14 bases between them. This CDR3 spans 13 amino acids. The CDR3 nucleotides are TGCAGTGCTAGCGATAGGAGTCCCCACGAGCAGTACTTC. The encoded protein is CSASDRSPHEQYF.

This clonotype was detected many times. The chain carries TRBV10-3 and TRBJ2-1; D ambiguous. The CDR3 runs to 11 residues. Trimming cost V 3 bases and J 9 bases, with 6 bases left between them. The germline V gene encodes CDR1 ENHRY and CDR2 SYGVKD. CDR3 nucleotides: TGTGCCATCAGTGAATCTGGTGAGCAGTTCTTC. Translated, it gives CAISESGEQFF.

The chain couples TRBV27 to TRBJ2-6; 7 bases are shared with TRBD1. Trimming removed 6 bases from V and 4 bases from J; junction bases left unmatched: 6. This CDR3 comprises 15 residues. Germline values: CDR1 MNHEY, CDR2 SMNVEV (reference sequence). This CDR3 reads CASSDRVSGANVLTF. CDR3 DNA sequence: TGTGCCAGCAGCGACAGGGTCTCGGGGGCCAACGTCCTGACTTTC.

This clonotype has ten or more counts. The chain uses TRBV12-3 or TRBV12-4 and TRBJ2-4; D is perhaps TRBD2 (7 bases). This CDR3 contains 15 residues. With 7 bases removed from V and 6 bases from J, the gap between germline ends came to 19 bases. CDR3 in amino acids: CASNPGGRGGNIQYF. The CDR3 coding sequence is TGTGCCAGCAACCCCGGAGGGAGGGGGGGAAACATTCAGTACTTC.

This clonotype showed up just a few times. The chain employs TRBV3-1 and TRBJ2-1; D call uncertain. Trimming took off 1 base at V and 1 base at J, with 5 bases between the two ends. The CDR3 is 14 amino acids. Per germline, CDR1 LGHDT and CDR2 YNNKEL (reference sequence). CDR3 DNA: TGTGCCAGCAGCCAAGCACGTTCCTACAATGAGCAGTTCTTC. This translates into CASSQARSYNEQFF.

This clonotype was counted a few times. The chain has TRBV9 and TRBJ2-3, with D hard to call. V was clipped by 0 bases and J by 2 bases, with 10 bases between them. From germline, CDR1 is SGDLS and CDR2 YYNGEE. The CDR3 extends over 15 amino acids. As DNA, the CDR3 is TGTGCCAGCAGCGTAGTCGCTGGCTCCACAGATACGCAGTATTTT. The encoded protein is CASSVVAGSTDTQYF. The whole variable domain, filled in from reference TRBV9 and TRBJ2-3, reads DSGVTQTPKHLITATGQRVTLRCSPRSGDLSVYWYQQSLDQGLQFLIQYYNGEERAKGNILERFSAQQFPDLHSELNLSSLELGDSALYFCASSVVAGSTDTQYFGPGTRLTVL.

V gene TRBV2 combines with J gene TRBJ2-1; D possibly corresponds to TRBD1 (6 bases). Germline CDR1 reads SNHLY; CDR2 reads FYNNEI. Trimming stripped 5 bases from V and 4 bases from J, with 12 bases between. This CDR3 is 14 amino acids long. CDR3 amino acids: CASSYYRVYNEQFF. The CDR3 bases are TGTGCCAGCAGTTACTACAGGGTGTACAATGAGCAGTTCTTC.

By frequency in the sample, this clonotype is medium-sized. The chain has TRBV12-3 or TRBV12-4 and TRBJ1-6; 7 bases fit TRBD1. V was clipped by 4 bases and J by 9 bases; unmatched bases: 6. The CDR3 length is 14 residues. The CDR3 coding sequence is TGTGCCAGCAGTTCGTACAGGGGAGGTTCACCCCTCCACTTT. Translated, it gives CASSSYRGGSPLHF.

This clonotype showed up many times. The rearrangement links TRBV29-1 to TRBJ1-2; D remains unclear. Trimming pared 3 bases from V and 5 bases from J, leaving 10 bases between. The CDR3 consists of 12 residues. CDR1 and CDR2 from the germline V gene are SQVTM and ANQGSEA. The CDR3 region is CSVEVGWYGYTF. The CDR3 DNA is TGCAGCGTTGAGGTGGGGTGGTATGGCTACACCTTC.

This clonotype was observed a handful of times. The V call is TRBV5-1, the J call TRBJ2-2; 7 bases line up with TRBD1. V lost 7 bases and J lost 2; bases outside the gene matches: 14. There are 17 residues in the CDR3. Germline V CDR1 and CDR2: SGHRS, YFSETQ. CDR3 in amino acids: CASFLSPGQRNTGELFF. CDR3 nucleotides: TGCGCCAGCTTTTTGTCGCCGGGACAGAGAAACACCGGGGAGCTGTTTTTT.

This clonotype was seen ten or more times. The chain uses TRBV12-3 or TRBV12-4 and TRBJ2-7; 8 bases are shared with TRBD1. After removal of 6 bases from V and 0 bases from J, the junction contained 4 bases not matched to a gene. The CDR3 contains 14 residues. As DNA, the CDR3 is TGTGCCAGCAGACTCACAGGGGGCTCCTACGAGCAGTACTTC. Protein: CASRLTGGSYEQYF.

This clonotype has just a few counts. This sequence joins TRBV27 and TRBJ2-7, with 8 nucleotides matching TRBD1. V gave up 6 bases and J gave up 2 bases; unmatched junction bases: 9. Germline V gene data show CDR1 as MNHEY and CDR2 as SMNVEV (reference sequence). This CDR3 region has 15 residues. The CDR3 coding sequence is TGTGCCAGCAGGGGTCGCAGGGGGCGAGCCTACGAGCAGTACTTC. Amino acids: CASRGRRGRAYEQYF.

The chain is built from TRBV7-2 and TRBJ2-3, with D perhaps assigned TRBD1 or TRBD2 (5 bases each). CDR1 is SGHTA and CDR2 is FQGNSA in the germline V gene. The CDR3 runs to 14 residues. Trimming shortened V by 4 bases and J by 1 base, and 9 bases separated the two germline ends. The CDR3 is CASSWGRRTDTQYF. The CDR3, as DNA: TGTGCCAGCAGCTGGGGACGGCGCACAGATACGCAGTATTTT.